The clone carrying this T cell receptor (beta chain) has a count of ten or more. Stated time point: patch test 1, 2 weeks after DPC sensitization. Treatment noted: therapeutic diphenylcyclopropenone sensitization with weekly scalp DPC. V was trimmed by 1 base and J by 6 bases, leaving 14 bases between them. Germline loops: CDR1 SGHAT, CDR2 FQNNGV. This CDR3 comprises 15 residues. TCRdb itself ran the RACE reads through MiXCR, one entry per CDR3 protein. Among approximately 80,000 distinct CDR3 sequences, about 11% were seen once, and the ten largest hold about 4.2%. These data are taken from a study of human T cells and chemical hapten exposure.

This TCR was sampled from a woman aged 45-65 years with alopecia areata. Some clones in this sample may be carry-over from other donors' samples. The sample consisted of whole blood, taken in connection with sensitization to the hapten diphenylcyclopropenone (DPC). The chain carries TRBV11-2 and TRBJ2-3; possibly TRBD1 for D (6 bases). The CDR3 DNA sequence: TGTGCCAGCAGCTTAGGGGGGACAATAGCTGATACGCAGTATTTT. This sequence encodes CASSLGGTIADTQYF.